This T cell receptor (beta chain) appears in the sequencing data of a study of T cells after yellow fever vaccination. Study-level results: Only a minor proportion of clonotypes was detected across both CD4 and CD8 compartments.

One entry per CDR3 protein, called by TCRdb with MiXCR from the 5' RACE reads. The sample includes 450,000 to 550,000 distinct CDR3 sequences, just over 20% of them seen just once. As to this clonotype: Its antigen is unidentified.

Per the germline V gene, CDR1 is SQVTM and CDR2 is ANQGSEA. The CDR3 length is 12 residues. V lost 4 bases and J lost 4, with 10 bases in between. This specimen consisted of PBMCs, obtained 20 to 25 days after the first yellow fever vaccination. The clonotype originates from a man between 18 and 29 years old who received the YFV17D yellow fever vaccine. This chain links TRBV29-1 with TRBJ1-1; possible D gene TRBD1, 5 bases. The CDR3 sequence is CSVAGIGTEAFF. In DNA form, the CDR3 reads TGCAGCGTTGCAGGGATCGGCACTGAAGCTTTCTTT. Drawing the rest from reference TRBV29-1 and TRBJ1-1, the complete variable domain is SAVISQKPSRDICQRGTSLTIQCQVDSQVTMMFWYRQQPGQSLTLIATANQGSEATYESGFVIDKFPISRPNLTFSTLTVSNMSPEDSSIYLCSVAGIGTEAFFGQGTRLTVV.